This record looks at one TCR beta chain sequence and its context. The antigen is unknown. These data come from a study of T cell repertoires in cytomegalovirus infection. Study-wide context: The authors used CMV epitopes that were HLA-C-restricted (recently identified) and HLA-B-restricted (well studied). Public signatures in TCR beta pointed to CMV infection and matching HLA type. General study results and limits: HLA-C-restricted, CMV-specific TCR beta clonotypes were dominant ex vivo. Cumulative frequency (of public TCR beta family members) identified carriers of CMV plus the relevant HLA.

MiXCR, applied by TCRdb to the reads, yields one record per CDR3 protein. The sample lists 900,000 to 950,000 distinct CDR3 sequences; approximately 30% were seen once. Germline V CDR1 and CDR2: SGHDN, FVKESK. Losses at the gene ends were 0 bases for V and 7 bases for J; bases not matched to a gene: 11. CDR3 length: 17 amino acids. This TCR derives from a human donor in good health (CMV status not recorded). Some clones in this sample may be carry-over from other donors' samples. Here the sequenced sample was cultured CD8+ T cells from PBMCs, taken from culture after CMV antigen stimulation. The rearrangement links TRBV14 to TRBJ2-7, with TRBD2 matching 11 bases. The CDR3: CASSQDFGLAGFGEQYF. DNA for the CDR3: TGTGCCAGCAGCCAAGATTTCGGACTAGCGGGTTTCGGGGAGCAGTACTTC.